This is a list of T cell receptor beta chains from one sample in a study of CD8+ T cells in alopecia areata. Sequencing used immunoSEQ multiplex PCR; TCRdb keeps in-frame clones, though not all of them. The data hold under 250,000 clones, with about three fifths observed a single time. This specimen consisted of CD4+ T cells sorted from blood, obtained at week 0. The receptor set was obtained from a human donor with alopecia areata. The CDR3 runs from the conserved cysteine through the conserved F or W. The D gene is left open where the match is weak. The size entry is marked missing in some rows and otherwise reads once, few, many or a size class.

D gene	CDR3 length	J gene	V gene	clone size	CDR3 DNA	CDR3 protein
.	12	TRBJ2-5	TRBV29-1	.	TGCAGCGCCTGTAGGACGGGAGAGACCCAGTACTTC	CSACRTGETQYF
TRBD2	15	TRBJ2-2	TRBV7-2	few	TGTGCCAGCACCCGACTAGCCCAGAACACCGGGGAGCTGTTTTTT	CASTRLAQNTGELFF
.	15	TRBJ2-7	TRBV4-1	.	TGCGCCAGCAGCCAAGAGGCAAACAGCCTATACGAGCAGTACTTC	CASSQEANSLYEQYF
.	16	TRBJ1-4	TRBV30	once	TGTGCCTGGAGTCCTCCCCGACGGTTACTTAATGAAAAACTGTTTTTT	CAWSPPRRLLNEKLFF
.	16	TRBJ1-2	TRBV29-1	.	TGCAGCGTTGACTTTCTTGCGCGCAACAGCGTAAGCGGCTACACCTTC	CSVDFLARNSVSGYTF
.	14	TRBJ1-1	TRBV7-9	.	TGTGCCAGCAGCCCGACAGCGTTGGGCGCTGAAGCTTTCTTT	CASSPTALGAEAFF
.	15	TRBJ2-1	TRBV18	.	TGTGCCAGCTCACCAATGGGAGAAACCCTGGGGCGGCAGTTCTTC	CASSPMGETLGRQFF
.	16	TRBJ2-2	TRBV7-9	.	TGTGCCAGCAGCCGCCAAGCTACTAGCTCCACCGGGGAGCTGTTTTTT	CASSRQATSSTGELFF
.	15	TRBJ1-3	TRBV4-2	.	TGTGCCAGCAGCCACCCAGGCAACTCTGGAAACACCATATATTTT	CASSHPGNSGNTIYF
.	15	TRBJ2-7	TRBV12-5	.	TGTGCTAGTGGTTTGTGGCCCCAAAGCACCTACGAGCAGTACTTC	CASGLWPQSTYEQYF
.	13	TRBJ1-5	TRBV7-2	.	TGTGCCAGCAGCCCATCTTACAATCAGCCCCAGCATTTT	CASSPSYNQPQHF
.	13	TRBJ1-3	TRBV29-1	.	TGCAGCGTTGAACGCGACTCTGGAAACACCATATATTTT	CSVERDSGNTIYF
TRBD2	15	TRBJ2-7	TRBV11-2	.	TGTGCCAGCAGCTCCGGACTAGCGGGGCCCTACGAGCAGTACTTC	CASSSGLAGPYEQYF
TRBD1	13	TRBJ1-2	TRBV5-1	.	TGCGCCAGTACAGGACAGGAACTTTATGGCTACACCTTC	CASTGQELYGYTF
.	15	TRBJ2-3	TRBV5-1	.	TGCGCCAGCAGCCCGTTGGGTCTGGACTCAGATACGCAGTATTTT	CASSPLGLDSDTQYF
.	13	TRBJ1-1	TRBV4-1	few	TGCGCCAGCAGCCAAGCGGTGGGAATGGATGTTTTCTTT	CASSQAVGMDVFF
.	14	TRBJ2-3	TRBV7-9	few	TGTGCCAGCAGCTTCCGGGACACCACAGATACGCAGTATTTT	CASSFRDTTDTQYF
.	16	TRBJ1-1	TRBV5-1	.	TGCGCCAGCAGCTTGGCTTACGGACAGCTGAACACTGAAGCTTTCTTT	CASSLAYGQLNTEAFF
TRBD2	18	TRBJ2-1	TRBV7-2	.	TGTGCCGGGGGATTATTTAGCGGGGGAGTCCCCTCCGGCAATGAGCAGTTCTTC	CAGGLFSGGVPSGNEQFF
.	13	TRBJ1-2	TRBV30	.	TGTGCCTGGAACAAATGGACAGTCTATGGCTACACCTTC	CAWNKWTVYGYTF
.	13	TRBJ2-2	TRBV7-9	.	TGTGCCAGCAGCCCACATCGCACCGGGGAGCTGTTTTTT	CASSPHRTGELFF
.	14	TRBJ2-7	TRBV30	.	TGTGCCTGGAGTCTTAAAGGGTACAGCTACGAGCAGTACTTC	CAWSLKGYSYEQYF